Below, 23 T cell receptor beta chains from the same sample are listed, as sequenced in a study of T cell changes during pregnancy in multiple sclerosis. Sequencing was performed with immunoSEQ multiplex PCR; in TCRdb, only in-frame clones are kept and a portion is missing. The sample lists roughly 90,000 clones, approximately 90% occurring once. The sample was peripheral blood, taken before pregnancy. Receptors originate from a female donor with multiple sclerosis, enrolled in a pregnancy study.

The chain employs TRBV10-1 and TRBJ2-2; TRBD2 aligns across 7 bases. The CDR3 has 15 residues. Trimming at V came to 6 bases and at J to 2 bases, leaving 6 bases not matched to a gene. Germline CDR1 is WNHNN and CDR2 is SYGVQD (reference sequence). Written as DNA, the CDR3 is TGCGCCAGCAGCCCTAGCGGTTTAAACACCGGGGAGCTGTTTTTT. Protein sequence: CASSPSGLNTGELFF.

The chain couples TRBV5-1 to TRBJ2-7; TRBD1 is a possible D gene (5 bases). Per the germline V gene, CDR1 is SGHRS and CDR2 is YFSETQ. V was trimmed by 1 base and J by 4 bases, leaving 15 bases between them. CDR3 length: 15 residues. CDR3 in DNA: TGCGCCAGCAGCTTGACCCCTGGGGCCGGGTACGAGCAGTACTTC. As protein: CASSLTPGAGYEQYF.

V gene TRBV7-2 combines with J gene TRBJ2-6; D is perhaps TRBD1 (6 bases). CDR1 and CDR2 from the germline V gene are SGHTA and FQGNSA. The ends were cut back, 4 bases at V and 0 bases at J, with 16 bases in the middle. The CDR3 extends over 18 amino acids. This CDR3 is CASSSNRATSSGANVLTF. The CDR3 DNA reads TGTGCCAGCAGCTCGAACAGGGCCACCTCCTCTGGGGCCAACGTCCTGACTTTC.

CDR3 sequence: CASTQGSYEQYF. CDR3 nucleotide sequence: TGTGCCAGCACACAGGGGTCCTACGAGCAGTACTTC. The chain is built from TRBV28 and TRBJ2-7; 7 nucleotides agree with TRBD1. V lost 7 bases and J lost 1; bases outside the gene matches: 1. The germline V gene encodes CDR1 MDHEN and CDR2 SYDVKM. The CDR3 totals 12 residues.

Here the CDR3 DNA reads TGTGCCAGCAGCTTGAGGAGTCCCCCCTACGAGCAGTACTTC. It specifies CASSLRSPPYEQYF. The gene calls are TRBV5-6 and TRBJ2-7; D remains unclear. This CDR3 has 14 residues. The germline CDR1 and CDR2 sequences are SGHDT and YYEEEE. V shed 1 base and J shed 2 bases, with 10 bases lying between them.

The chain links TRBV7-9 to TRBJ2-7; D is perhaps TRBD1 (6 bases). The CDR3 contains 14 residues. CDR1 SEHNR and CDR2 FQNEAQ come from the germline V gene (reference sequence). The V and J ends lost 5 bases and 3 bases respectively, with 14 bases between them. CDR3 in DNA: TGTGCCAGCAGCGTTGGACAGCCCGGCTACGAGCAGTACTTC. This encodes CASSVGQPGYEQYF.

The CDR3 loop reads CATGADSSYNEQFF. CDR3 in DNA: TGTGCCACCGGAGCGGATAGCTCCTACAATGAGCAGTTCTTC. This chain connects TRBV2 to TRBJ2-1, with TRBD2 as a possible D gene (5 bases). Germline CDR1 reads SNHLY; CDR2 reads FYNNEI. The CDR3 sequence is 14 residues long. The V and J ends lost 10 bases and 0 bases respectively, with 13 bases between them.

This sequence joins TRBV2 and TRBJ2-4; D may be TRBD1 (5 bases). V was shortened by 6 bases and J by 2 bases, with 11 bases between the two germline ends. The V gene's germline CDR1 is SNHLY and CDR2 FYNNEI. This CDR3 is 14 amino acids long. The CDR3: CASRFRVSKNIQYF. CDR3 nucleotides: TGTGCCAGCAGGTTCAGGGTCTCCAAAAACATTCAGTACTTC. The full variable domain, rest sourced from reference TRBV2 and TRBJ2-4, is EPEVTQTPSHQVTQMGQEVILRCVPISNHLYFYWYRQILGQKVEFLVSFYNNEISEKSEIFDDQFSVERPDGSNFTLKIRSTKLEDSAMYFCASRFRVSKNIQYFGAGTRLSVL.

This clone turned up a few times. The chain has TRBV2 and TRBJ2-7; TRBD2 matches at 7 bases. CDR1 is SNHLY and CDR2 is FYNNEI in the germline V gene. J was trimmed by 3 bases and V by 1 base; bases with no gene match: 3. The CDR3 is 14 residues long. DNA of the CDR3: TGTGCCAGCAGTGAAGATAGGGAGGGCTACGAGCAGTACTTC. It yields the protein CASSEDREGYEQYF.

A single count supports this clone. The chain couples TRBV11-2 to TRBJ1-5; possibly TRBD1 for D (5 bases). The ends were cut back, 4 bases at V and 6 bases at J, with 10 bases in the middle. This CDR3 is 13 amino acids long. Germline-derived CDR1 and CDR2 are SGHAT and FQNNGV. Written as DNA, the CDR3 is TGTGCCAGCAGCTATTTAAGGGGTCAGCCCCAGCATTTT. This gives the protein CASSYLRGQPQHF. The full variable domain, completed using reference TRBV11-2 and TRBJ1-5, is EAGVAQSPRYKIIEKRQSVAFWCNPISGHATLYWYQQILGQGPKLLIQFQNNGVVDDSQLPKDRFSAERLKGVDSTLKIQPAKLEDSAVYLCASSYLRGQPQHFGDGTRLSIL.

The chain couples TRBV19 to TRBJ2-1; no firm D call. V was clipped by 7 bases and J by 5 bases, with 9 bases between them. The CDR3 has 12 amino acids. CDR1 and CDR2 from the germline V gene are LNHDA and SQIVND (reference sequence). CDR3 loop: CASMYGDNEQFF. The CDR3 region has the DNA TGTGCCAGTATGTACGGAGACAATGAGCAGTTCTTC.

The rearrangement joins TRBV7-6 to TRBJ1-5; tentatively, D is TRBD1 (5 bases). The V and J ends lost 1 base and 1 base respectively, with 8 bases between them. The CDR3 is 15 residues long. In germline, CDR1 is SGHVS, CDR2 FNYEAQ. The CDR3 protein is CASSLDGGSNQPQHF. As DNA, the CDR3 is TGTGCCAGCAGCTTAGACGGGGGGAGCAATCAGCCCCAGCATTTT.

V and J are TRBV27 and TRBJ2-1; 12 bases agree with TRBD1. The germline gives CDR1 MNHEY, CDR2 SMNVEV (reference sequence). V shed 5 bases, J shed 13 bases, and the junction held 9 bases outside the gene matches. The CDR3 contains 14 residues. The CDR3 bases are TGTGCCAGCAGTCCGGGACAGGGGGCCAAGGGACAGTTCTTC. Residues: CASSPGQGAKGQFF.

V usage is TRBV4-2 and J usage is TRBJ1-4; 8 nucleotides agree with TRBD1. Germline V CDR1 and CDR2: LGHNA, YNFKEQ. The CDR3 is 14 amino acids. With V trimmed by 3 bases and J by 7 bases, 4 bases remained unmatched. The CDR3, as DNA: TGTGCCAGCAGCCATCCGGGACAGGTTGAAAAACTGTTTTTT. It yields the protein CASSHPGQVEKLFF.

The chain joins TRBV27 to TRBJ2-7; the D is unclear. CDR1 is MNHEY and CDR2 is SMNVEV in the germline V gene (reference sequence). The CDR3 consists of 13 residues. Trimming removed 2 bases at V and 0 bases at J, with 5 bases between. CDR3 residues: CASSLIASYEQYF. The CDR3 region has the DNA TGTGCCAGCAGTTTAATAGCCTCCTACGAGCAGTACTTC.

V and J are TRBV5-1 and TRBJ2-5; maybe TRBD2 (6 bases). The germline CDR1 and CDR2 sequences are SGHRS and YFSETQ. The V and J ends lost 1 base and 1 base respectively, with 8 bases between them. The CDR3 totals 14 residues. Written as DNA, the CDR3 is TGCGCCAGCAGCTTGCCGGGGGTCCAAGAGACCCAGTACTTC. This sequence encodes CASSLPGVQETQYF.

This clone was found a few times. This sequence joins TRBV2 and TRBJ1-2; 7 bases fit TRBD1. Germline V gives CDR1 SNHLY, CDR2 FYNNEI. The CDR3 length is 14 residues. With V trimmed by 6 bases and J by 7 bases, 11 bases remained unmatched. CDR3 in amino acids: CASRPKGARVGYTF. CDR3 DNA sequence: TGTGCCAGCAGACCCAAGGGGGCGCGGGTTGGCTACACCTTC.

The genes are TRBV5-1 and TRBJ2-3; D ambiguous. Germline lookup yields CDR1 SGHRS and CDR2 YFSETQ. This CDR3 is built from 16 residues. The V and J ends lost 4 bases and 1 base respectively, with 16 bases between them. The CDR3 is CASSQDASRGTDTQYF. CDR3 bases: TGCGCCAGCAGCCAAGACGCCTCCCGGGGCACAGATACGCAGTATTTT.

The chain links TRBV30 to TRBJ1-2, with a possible D match to TRBD1 (6 bases). Germline V gives CDR1 GTSNPN, CDR2 SVGIG (reference sequence). The length of the CDR3 is 14 residues. V lost 4 bases and J lost 8, with 20 bases in between. CDR3 nucleotide sequence: TGTGCCTGGAAGGAGCCAGGGGACCCTTTCGGCTACACCTTC. Residues: CAWKEPGDPFGYTF.

The genes are TRBV9 and TRBJ2-7; tentatively, D is TRBD1 (6 bases). Deletions cut 0 bases from V and 5 bases from J, with 12 bases between. This CDR3 region has 14 residues. CDR1 is SGDLS, CDR2 YYNGEE, per germline. CDR3 loop: CASSVGLGANEQYF. CDR3 bases: TGTGCCAGCAGCGTAGGCCTGGGGGCGAACGAGCAGTACTTC. Using reference TRBV9 and TRBJ2-7 for the parts outside the CDR3, the full variable domain is DSGVTQTPKHLITATGQRVTLRCSPRSGDLSVYWYQQSLDQGLQFLIQYYNGEERAKGNILERFSAQQFPDLHSELNLSSLELGDSALYFCASSVGLGANEQYFGPGTRLTVT.

This sequence joins TRBV4-2 and TRBJ2-1; tentative D call: TRBD1 (5 bases). Germline CDR1 reads LGHNA; CDR2 reads YNFKEQ. The CDR3 consists of 16 residues. Trimming removed 0 bases from V and 5 bases from J, with 14 bases in between. CDR3 DNA: TGTGCCAGCAGCCAAGATGCTGGGGCTCGTAACAATGAGCAGTTCTTC. Amino acids: CASSQDAGARNNEQFF.

J is TRBJ1-4 and V is TRBV5-1; unclear D gene. V shed 2 bases and J shed 3 bases, with 8 bases lying between them. The CDR3 has 14 amino acids. Per the germline V gene, CDR1 is SGHRS and CDR2 is YFSETQ. The chain's CDR3 is CASSLERANEKLFF. As DNA, the CDR3 is TGCGCCAGCAGCTTAGAGAGGGCTAATGAAAAACTGTTTTTT.

V usage is TRBV6-5 and J usage is TRBJ2-2, with D tentatively TRBD1 (6 bases). Germline assignment: CDR1 MNHEY and CDR2 SVGAGI. The V end lost 6 bases, the J end lost 5 bases, and 10 bases lay between the germline ends. This CDR3 region has 13 residues. The CDR3 DNA follows: TGTGCCAGCAGCACAGGGCTGACCGGGGAGCTGTTTTTT. Protein: CASSTGLTGELFF.